The sequence of this T cell receptor (beta chain) was determined in a study of blood T cells in healthy people across ages. Looking at the study overall: Every two T cells gave about one barcoded beta molecule via template switching.

Primers used in a second PCR of about 7 to 11 cycles were a sample-barcoded 5' primer and a J-beta primer mix. Each cDNA molecule was tagged by a template-switch adaptor with 12 random nucleotides. MiXCR was run by TCRdb on the 5' RACE reads, yielding one entry per CDR3 protein. The sample consists of roughly 1.5 million distinct CDR3 sequences, roughly 43% of them appearing once. The J segment lost 11 bases and the V segment lost 4 bases, leaving 10 bases of the junction unmatched. The V gene's germline CDR1 is MGHRA and CDR2 YSYEKL. The CDR3 has 13 residues. This sequence was found in a woman aged 18-29 years in good health. The chain has TRBV4-1 and TRBJ1-1; 7 bases are shared with TRBD1. Source material: blood. As DNA, the CDR3 is TGCGCCAGCAGCCTACTTCAGCAGGGGGAGGCTTTCTTT. It is translated as CASSLLQQGEAFF.